Listed below are T cell receptor beta chains from one sample, sequenced in a study of CXCR3-negative and CXCR3-positive naive CD8 T cells. TCRdb re-analyzed the 5' RACE reads; it lists each CDR3 protein once, without DNA. The sample table sets out over 150,000 distinct CDR3 sequences. The sequenced sample was naive CXCR3+ CD8+ T cells from blood. Every receptor here comes from a human donor in good health. Some clones in this sample may be carry-over from other donors' samples. Each CDR3 is given with its conserved first and last residue.

j_gene	v_gene	CDR3aa
TRBJ2-1	TRBV19	CASTPWTGLNEQFF
TRBJ1-1	TRBV7-2	CASSLGSGWITEAFF
TRBJ2-1	TRBV7-9	CASSLLRGPSYNEQFF
TRBJ1-4	TRBV7-9	CASSLATGVNEKLFF
TRBJ2-7	TRBV10-3	CAISETGGYEQYF
TRBJ2-1	TRBV2	CATHAGTSVYNEQFF
TRBJ2-1	TRBV4-2	CASSQDSSGGPFYNEQFF
TRBJ1-2	TRBV24-1	CATSRTEGYGYTF
TRBJ1-6	TRBV19	CASSIPGGYSPLHF
TRBJ2-7	TRBV29-1	CSVDLGTEQYF
TRBJ2-5	TRBV15	CATRLTGGPGKETQYF
TRBJ2-7	TRBV28	CASRAGGLYEQYF
TRBJ2-5	TRBV29-1	CSVPGTVSGGTQYF
TRBJ1-1	TRBV6-6	CASSLTGWGEAEAFF
TRBJ2-7	TRBV28	CASSLSGLSYEQYF
TRBJ2-3	TRBV9	CASSVEGRSTDTQYF
TRBJ1-3	TRBV25-1	CASRGGDRGDGNTIYF
TRBJ1-1	TRBV4-1	CASSQQQGAGTEAFF
TRBJ2-6	TRBV15	CATRTVEGGSRANVLTF
TRBJ2-3	TRBV12-3/TRBV12-4	CASSLTSVRLSTDTQYF
TRBJ2-7	TRBV29-1	CSVESLSYEQYF
TRBJ2-4	TRBV28	CASSLGVGRQNIQYF
TRBJ2-5	TRBV7-2	CASSLTQGVAAQYF
TRBJ2-2	TRBV6-2/TRBV6-3	CASSPGLADTGELFF
TRBJ2-1	TRBV5-1	CASGPSGGDYNEQFF
TRBJ2-1	TRBV2	CASSASGGDNEQFF
TRBJ2-1	TRBV6-6	CASSKGLAVFDEQFF
TRBJ2-1	TRBV19	CASSIVSGFWNEQFF
TRBJ2-1	TRBV20-1	CSARGTDSYNEQFF
TRBJ2-7	TRBV28	CASSLPEDRGWNLPYEQYF
TRBJ1-2	TRBV20-1	CSASGTTDFYGYTF
TRBJ1-2	TRBV9	CASSAWTGGDYGYTF
TRBJ2-1	TRBV10-3	CAISEGNREAEQFF
TRBJ2-3	TRBV28	CASSLGPTDTQYF
TRBJ2-2	TRBV9	CASSAYEGVAGELFF
TRBJ1-1	TRBV6-5	CASSYSSGANTEAFF
TRBJ2-7	TRBV20-1	CSARGTGTYYEQYF
TRBJ1-5	TRBV6-5	CASKQGLGPQHF
TRBJ2-1	TRBV11-2	CASSLEFAGIYNEQFF
TRBJ1-1	TRBV6-6	CASSSLPKGVTEAFF
TRBJ2-2	TRBV12-3/TRBV12-4	CASNSASSAGELFF
TRBJ2-7	TRBV5-5	CASSLEPNPYEQYF
TRBJ2-7	TRBV20-1	CSARDLAGDVYEQYF
TRBJ2-3	TRBV30	CAWSVVGSSTDTQYF
TRBJ2-7	TRBV29-1	CSVDSGSYEQYF
TRBJ2-7	TRBV13	CASSATSGSSFEQYF
TRBJ2-1	TRBV9	CASSQSGSPNNEQFF
TRBJ2-7	TRBV7-9	CASSTTGTLDYEQYF